Below, 24 T cell receptor beta chains from the same sample are listed, as sequenced in a study of T cell responses to AZD1222 COVID-19 vaccine. TCRdb's copy holds only in-frame clones and misses some; the assay was immunoSEQ multiplex PCR. The sample holds over 130,000 clones, roughly 94% seen once. Sequenced here: peripheral blood, sampled on day 0 of AZD1222 vaccination. These receptors were taken from an adult in good health.

V and J are TRBV7-2 and TRBJ2-7, with D perhaps matching TRBD2 (5 bases). Germline CDR1 reads SGHTA; CDR2 reads FQGNSA. With 0 bases removed from V and 7 bases from J, the gap between germline ends came to 16 bases. The CDR3 contains 15 residues. The CDR3 region is CASSLALGPLGEQYV. CDR3 coding DNA: TGTGCCAGCAGCTTAGCGCTAGGCCCACTAGGGGAGCAGTACGTC.

This clone was counted once. The J gene is TRBJ2-1, the V gene TRBV7-9, with 14 bases aligning to TRBD2. V gave up 5 bases and J gave up 2 bases; unmatched junction bases: 11. Germline CDR1 is SEHNR and CDR2 is FQNEAQ (reference sequence). CDR3 length: 19 amino acids. CDR3 nucleotides: TGTGCCAGCAGCCAGCGTGGGACTAGCGGGAGATCGCCCTACAATGAGCAGTTCTTC. Its protein product is CASSQRGTSGRSPYNEQFF.

This sequence joins TRBV13 and TRBJ1-5, with TRBD1 matching over 7 bases. The junction had 14 bases not matched to a gene; V was cut back by 2 bases and J by 4 bases. The CDR3 contains 18 residues. Germline CDR1 PRHDT, CDR2 FYEKMQ (reference sequence). CDR3 protein: CASSLNAGRTGRNQPQHF. The CDR3 DNA reads TGTGCCAGCAGCTTAAATGCAGGACGGACAGGTCGAAATCAGCCCCAGCATTTT. Using reference TRBV13 and TRBJ1-5 for the parts outside the CDR3, the full variable domain is AAGVIQSPRHLIKEKRETATLKCYPIPRHDTVYWYQQGPGQDPQFLISFYEKMQSDKGSIPDRFSAQQFSDYHSELNMSSLELGDSALYFCASSLNAGRTGRNQPQHFGDGTRLSIL.

This chain joins TRBV4-3 and TRBJ1-2; D is possibly TRBD1 (5 bases). Trimming removed 4 bases at V and 2 bases at J, with 17 bases between. This CDR3 is built from 16 residues. Germline V CDR1 and CDR2: LGHNA, YSLEER. In DNA, the CDR3 is TGCGCCAGCAGCCCGAAGGGACGGAGCGAGAACTATGGCTACACCTTC. Its protein is CASSPKGRSENYGYTF.

V gene TRBV19 combines with J gene TRBJ2-5; D is unclear. In germline, CDR1 is LNHDA, CDR2 SQIVND (reference sequence). The V and J ends lost 7 bases and 5 bases respectively, with 8 bases between them. CDR3 size: 11 residues. DNA of the CDR3: TGTGCCAGTAACGAAGGGGAGACCCAGTACTTC. This codes for CASNEGETQYF.

The J gene is TRBJ2-1, the V gene TRBV19; maybe TRBD2 (7 bases). The CDR3 runs 20 residues. Per the germline V gene, CDR1 is LNHDA and CDR2 is SQIVND (reference sequence). Trimming removed 3 bases from V and 0 bases from J, with 24 bases in between. CDR3 sequence: CASSISDRGTTIRSYNEQFF. DNA of the CDR3: TGTGCCAGTAGTATTTCTGATAGGGGGACTACAATCCGCTCCTACAATGAGCAGTTCTTC.

V gene TRBV6-5 combines with J gene TRBJ1-4, with TRBD1 as a possible D gene (6 bases). Looked up from germline, CDR1 is MNHEY and CDR2 is SVGAGI. There are 14 residues in the CDR3. V was cut by 7 bases and J by 0 bases, with 9 bases left in between. This CDR3 is CASTRTATNEKLFF. As DNA, the CDR3 is TGTGCCAGCACTCGGACAGCAACTAATGAAAAACTGTTTTTT.

The CDR3, as DNA: TGTGCCAGCACCAACGTTGGTATGAACACTGAAGCTTTCTTT. Its translation is CASTNVGMNTEAFF. The chain links TRBV2 to TRBJ1-1; no reliable D call. Trimming removed 7 bases from V and 0 bases from J, with 12 bases in between. Germline V CDR1 and CDR2: SNHLY, FYNNEI. The CDR3 extends over 14 amino acids.

This chain joins TRBV6-4 and TRBJ1-1, with D perhaps TRBD1 (5 bases). V was shortened by 5 bases and J by 3 bases, with 10 bases between the two germline ends. CDR3 length equals 13 residues. The V gene's germline CDR1 is MRHNA and CDR2 SNTAGT. The CDR3 sequence: CASSQGAYTEAFF. CDR3 sequence (DNA): TGTGCCAGCAGTCAGGGCGCGTACACTGAAGCTTTCTTT.

The chain couples TRBV27 to TRBJ2-6; the D gene is possibly TRBD2 (6 bases). The germline gives CDR1 MNHEY, CDR2 SMNVEV (reference sequence). V shed 5 bases and J shed 0 bases, with 17 bases lying between them. CDR3 length: 18 residues. In nucleotides, the CDR3 is TGTGCCAGCAGTCGACCGGGACTGTACACCTCTGGGGCCAACGTCCTGACTTTC. This codes for CASSRPGLYTSGANVLTF.

The chain has TRBV4-3 and TRBJ2-1; 11 bases fit TRBD2. CDR1 is LGHNA, CDR2 YSLEER, per germline. J lost 3 bases, V lost 3 bases, and 10 bases had no gene match. The CDR3 runs to 18 residues. CDR3 loop: CASSQGLAVITGYNEQFF. The CDR3 region has the DNA TGCGCCAGCAGCCAGGGACTAGCGGTTATCACGGGCTACAATGAGCAGTTCTTC.

The J gene is TRBJ1-5, the V gene TRBV6-1; perhaps TRBD1 as D (6 bases). Germline V CDR1 and CDR2: MNHNS, SASEGT. Trimming cost V 3 bases and J 6 bases, with 12 bases left between them. The CDR3 length is 14 residues. The CDR3 DNA sequence: TGTGCCAGCAGTGACCCAGGGGACCCTCAGCCCCAGCATTTT. This encodes CASSDPGDPQPQHF.

The genes are TRBV6-5 and TRBJ2-1; no clear D gene. The V gene lost 0 bases and the J gene lost 1 base, with 10 bases spanning the gap. The CDR3 consists of 16 residues. Germline values: CDR1 MNHEY, CDR2 SVGAGI. CDR3 amino acids: CASSYSIQLSYNEQFF. CDR3 bases: TGTGCCAGCAGTTACTCGATCCAGCTGTCCTACAATGAGCAGTTCTTC.

This chain joins TRBV7-7 and TRBJ2-3, with 13 bases aligning to TRBD2. With 5 bases clipped from V and 4 bases from J, the junction kept 6 bases outside the gene matches. This CDR3 contains 16 residues. The V gene's germline CDR1 is SSHAT and CDR2 FNYEAQ (reference sequence). The CDR3 spells CASSHGLAGVSDTQYF. The CDR3 coding sequence is TGTGCCAGCAGCCACGGACTAGCGGGGGTATCAGATACGCAGTATTTT.

This clone has more than one count but fewer than ten. The chain carries TRBV5-5 and TRBJ2-7; D call uncertain. The ends were cut back, 0 bases at V and 3 bases at J, with 7 bases in the middle. The germline CDR1 and CDR2 sequences are SGHKS and YYEKEE (reference sequence). The CDR3 covers 13 residues. The DNA of the CDR3 is TGTGCCAGCAGCTTGGTCGTCAACTACGAGCAGTACGTC. Its translation is CASSLVVNYEQYV.

The J gene is TRBJ1-5, the V gene TRBV10-3, with D unresolved. The V and J ends lost 4 bases and 5 bases respectively, with 9 bases between them. Germline-derived CDR1 and CDR2 are ENHRY and SYGVKD. The CDR3 runs to 13 residues. CDR3: CAISVRPDQPQHF. The CDR3 DNA reads TGTGCCATCAGTGTACGACCTGATCAGCCCCAGCATTTT.

This clone appeared once. The rearrangement joins TRBV6-1 to TRBJ2-3; possibly TRBD2 for D (7 bases). There are 16 residues in the CDR3. In germline, CDR1 is MNHNS, CDR2 SASEGT. The V end lost 3 bases, the J end lost 6 bases, and 19 bases lay between the germline ends. CDR3 nucleotides: TGTGCCAGCAGTGATTCGGGGGGCGCGGGCCAGGATACGCAGTATTTT. It specifies CASSDSGGAGQDTQYF.

The V call is TRBV2, the J call TRBJ1-4, with D maybe TRBD1 (5 bases). Trimming took off 8 bases at V and 0 bases at J, with 7 bases between the two ends. The CDR3 length is 13 residues. Germline CDR1 and CDR2: SNHLY and FYNNEI. The CDR3 spells CASQTATNEKLFF. The CDR3 DNA reads as TGTGCCAGCCAGACAGCAACTAATGAAAAACTGTTTTTT.

The chain combines TRBV5-5 with TRBJ1-2; D is unresolved. Between the trimmed V and J ends, which lost 0 bases and 4 bases, there was a span of 13 bases. The CDR3 consists of 15 residues. Germline lookup yields CDR1 SGHKS and CDR2 YYEKEE (reference sequence). The DNA of the CDR3 is TGTGCCAGCAGCTTGGCCTCGGATCCATCCTATGGCTACACCTTC. Its protein product is CASSLASDPSYGYTF.

The chain combines TRBV7-2 with TRBJ1-1; D possibly corresponds to TRBD1 (6 bases). This CDR3 spans 14 amino acids. Per germline, CDR1 SGHTA and CDR2 FQGNSA. Trimming took 2 bases from V and 4 from J, leaving 11 bases between them. The CDR3 DNA sequence: TGTGCCAGCAGCTTAAACAGGGAGGGCACTGAAGCTTTCTTT. This codes for CASSLNREGTEAFF.

The J gene is TRBJ2-7, the V gene TRBV18; TRBD1 agrees at 8 bases. This CDR3 comprises 16 residues. Germline assignment: CDR1 KGHSH and CDR2 LQKENI. The V gene end was trimmed by 3 bases and the J gene end by 2 bases; junction bases not matched to a gene: 9. As DNA, the CDR3 is TGTGCCAGCTCACCCTGGGACAGGACAACTCCCTACGAGCAGTACGTC. Translation gives CASSPWDRTTPYEQYV.

The rearrangement uses TRBV6-5 and TRBJ1-4; tentative D call: TRBD1 (5 bases). Looked up from germline, CDR1 is MNHEY and CDR2 is SVGAGI. This CDR3 comprises 14 residues. V lost 0 bases and J lost 11, with 13 bases in between. The CDR3 sequence: CASSYSFRDGKLFF. As DNA, the CDR3 is TGTGCCAGCAGTTACTCTTTCAGGGATGGGAAACTGTTTTTT.

The CDR3 sequence: CASSGQGAAGYTF. The CDR3, as DNA: TGTGCCAGTAGTGGACAGGGGGCGGCTGGCTACACCTTC. The chain uses TRBV19 and TRBJ1-2; 11 bases map to TRBD1. Germline V CDR1 and CDR2: LNHDA, SQIVND (reference sequence). This CDR3 has 13 amino acids. The V segment lost 5 bases and the J segment 7 bases; nucleotides outside the gene matches: 3.

V usage is TRBV14 and J usage is TRBJ1-1; D call uncertain. This CDR3 is built from 15 residues. The germline CDR1 and CDR2 sequences are SGHDN and FVKESK. V lost 0 bases to trimming and J lost 9 bases, with 17 bases between them. The CDR3 loop reads CASSQDLSWAQKAFF. Written as DNA, the CDR3 is TGTGCCAGCAGCCAAGATCTATCCTGGGCCCAAAAAGCTTTCTTT.